The present T cell receptor beta chain was sequenced within a study of shared clonotypes between healthy human individuals. Concerning this clone itself: One junction end does not reproduce the germline sequence, and a read error may be involved.

There were no recent acute infections or vaccinations among the donors, who were healthy HIV-negative adults. Adults of Caucasian background living in Nashville, Tennessee made up all donors. Genomic DNA for unsorted samples was obtained from about 90 million PBMCs. Generated by immunoSEQ multiplex PCR, the TCRdb table keeps only in-frame clones and is missing some. The sample holds about 460,000 clones, roughly three quarters seen once. This receptor was obtained from a woman aged 40 to 50 in good health. Some clones in this sample may be carry-over from other donors' samples. Material for sequencing was PBMCs.

The CDR3 coding sequence is TGCAGCGTTGGAAGCCTAGCGGGATCTCCCCACTTC. Its translation is CSVGSLAGSPHF. This sequence joins TRBV29-1 and TRBJ2-7; TRBD2 agrees at 9 bases. Germline CDR1 is SQVTM and CDR2 is ANQGSEA. The CDR3 is made up of 12 amino acids.